Below, 15 T cell receptor beta chains from the same sample are listed, as sequenced in a study of identical twins. TCRdb re-analysed the 5' RACE reads in MiXCR, keeping a single row per CDR3 protein. The table includes some 1,600,000 distinct CDR3 sequences, around a third detected once. The sample taken for sequencing was cord blood. These receptors were taken from a newborn girl in good health.

This clonotype was seen a handful of times. This chain connects TRBV15 to TRBJ2-5, with D perhaps matching TRBD2 (7 bases). Germline assignment: CDR1 LNHNV and CDR2 YYDKDF (reference sequence). There are 18 residues in the CDR3. V was pared by 0 bases and J by 0 bases, with 17 bases between. Written as DNA, the CDR3 is TGTGCCACCAGCAGAGATTGGAGCGGGACAAAGTACCAAGAGACCCAGTACTTC. Translation: CATSRDWSGTKYQETQYF.

In this sample, this clonotype turned up a few times. The V and J genes are TRBV28 and TRBJ1-2; possibly TRBD1 for D (5 bases). Trimming removed 1 base from V and 8 bases from J, with 11 bases in between. Germline values: CDR1 MDHEN, CDR2 SYDVKM. The CDR3 extends over 13 amino acids. CDR3 sequence (DNA): TGTGCCAGCAGTTTATACCGGGGCCGGGGCTACACCTTC. This codes for CASSLYRGRGYTF.

This rearrangement joins TRBV20-1 to TRBJ2-7; the D gene could be TRBD1 or TRBD2 (5 bases each). V lost 0 bases and J lost 9, with 21 bases in between. Germline-derived CDR1 and CDR2 are DFQATT and SNEGSKA (reference sequence). The CDR3 is 15 residues long. The CDR3: CSAREGIGTRVRQYF. CDR3 sequence (DNA): TGCAGTGCTAGAGAGGGTATCGGGACCAGGGTACGGCAGTACTTC.

This clonotype was counted a few times. V and J are TRBV5-1 and TRBJ2-1; a possible D gene is TRBD1 (7 bases). Per the germline V gene, CDR1 is SGHRS and CDR2 is YFSETQ. V was cut by 7 bases and J by 6 bases, with 17 bases left in between. The CDR3 has 14 amino acids. In nucleotides, the CDR3 is TGCGCCAGCGGCAGGGGGGCTGGTCTCAATGAGCAGTTCTTC. It encodes CASGRGAGLNEQFF.

This clonotype was seen only a few times. The CDR3 DNA follows: TGTGCCAGCAGCCGGACAGGCGATTCCTACGAGCAGTACTTC. Amino acid sequence: CASSRTGDSYEQYF. The V call is TRBV14, the J call TRBJ2-4; 7 bases are a match to TRBD1. The J call is doubtful: the DNA matches TRBJ2-7 better. Germline V gene lookup returns CDR1 SGHDN and CDR2 FVKESK. CDR3 length equals 14 residues.

The chain has TRBV3-1 and TRBJ1-4; no clear D gene. The CDR3 has 14 residues. The V and J ends lost 1 base and 5 bases respectively, with 8 bases between them. The germline gives CDR1 LGHDT, CDR2 YNNKEL (reference sequence). The CDR3 loop reads CASSQGHLNEKLFF. For the CDR3, the DNA is TGTGCCAGCAGCCAAGGACACCTGAATGAAAAACTGTTTTTT. The full variable domain, in which reference TRBV3-1 and TRBJ1-4 provide the parts outside the CDR3, is DTAVSQTPKYLVTQMGNDKSIKCEQNLGHDTMYWYKQDSKKFLKIMFSYNNKELIINETVPNRFSPKSPDKAHLNLHINSLELGDSAVYFCASSQGHLNEKLFFGSGTQLSVL.

There are a few counts of this clonotype. The rearrangement joins TRBV4-1 to TRBJ1-5; D unresolved. Germline CDR1 is MGHRA and CDR2 is YSYEKL. The V and J ends lost 4 bases and 6 bases respectively, with 19 bases between them. CDR3 length: 16 amino acids. Written as DNA, the CDR3 is TGCGCCAGCAGCCCCTACTTTACATCTTTCGGTCAGCCCCAGCATTTT. Residues: CASSPYFTSFGQPQHF.

V and J are TRBV2 and TRBJ2-1; D may be TRBD2 (7 bases). The CDR3 consists of 16 residues. Per the germline V gene, CDR1 is SNHLY and CDR2 is FYNNEI. V was shortened by 7 bases and J by 2 bases, with 18 bases between the two germline ends. The CDR3 is CASKSKGGGPYNEQFF. CDR3 DNA: TGTGCCAGCAAATCGAAGGGCGGGGGCCCCTACAATGAGCAGTTCTTC. Full variable domain (missing parts from reference TRBV2 and TRBJ2-1): EPEVTQTPSHQVTQMGQEVILRCVPISNHLYFYWYRQILGQKVEFLVSFYNNEISEKSEIFDDQFSVERPDGSNFTLKIRSTKLEDSAMYFCASKSKGGGPYNEQFFGPGTRLTVL.

V gene TRBV10-3 combines with J gene TRBJ1-5, with a tentative D call TRBD1 (6 bases). The V gene lost 2 bases and the J gene lost 1 base, with 9 bases spanning the gap. The CDR3 loop spans 15 amino acids. The germline CDR1 and CDR2 sequences are ENHRY and SYGVKD. The DNA for the CDR3 is TGTGCCATCAGTGAGACAGGGAACAGCAATCAGCCCCAGCATTTT. Protein product: CAISETGNSNQPQHF.

V and J are TRBV18 and TRBJ2-1; 11 bases agree with TRBD2. The J call is doubtful: the DNA matches TRBJ2-7 better. This CDR3 spans 17 amino acids. From germline, CDR1 is KGHSH and CDR2 LQKENI. This CDR3 is CASSQLDSGRGYNEQYF. The DNA for the CDR3 is TGTGCCAGCTCACAACTCGATAGCGGGAGGGGCTACAATGAGCAGTACTTC.

Only a few counts were recorded for this clonotype. This chain joins TRBV3-1 and TRBJ2-7; tentatively, D is TRBD2 (5 bases). Germline lookup yields CDR1 LGHDT and CDR2 YNNKEL (reference sequence). This CDR3 has 14 amino acids. The ends were cut back, 2 bases at V and 4 bases at J, with 12 bases in the middle. CDR3 bases: TGTGCCAGCAGCCAAACTAGGACCCCATACGAGCAGTACTTC. It is translated as CASSQTRTPYEQYF.

The chain couples TRBV15 to TRBJ2-1; D may be TRBD1 (5 bases). The CDR3 extends over 15 amino acids. Germline-derived CDR1 and CDR2 are LNHNV and YYDKDF (reference sequence). Trimming stripped 0 bases from V and 5 bases from J, with 11 bases between. CDR3 loop: CATSRDSRQNNEQFF. DNA for the CDR3: TGTGCCACCAGCAGAGACTCGAGACAGAACAATGAGCAGTTCTTC. Full variable domain (remainder filled in from reference TRBV15 and TRBJ2-1): DAMVIQNPRYQVTQFGKPVTLSCSQTLNHNVMYWYQQKSSQAPKLLFHYYDKDFNNEADTPDNFQSRRPNTSFCFLDIRSPGLGDTAMYLCATSRDSRQNNEQFFGPGTRLTVL.

The chain joins TRBV5-1 to TRBJ1-3; possibly TRBD1 for D (6 bases). There are 15 residues in the CDR3. Trimming left V 3 bases short and J 0 bases short, with 10 bases between. Germline assignment: CDR1 SGHRS and CDR2 YFSETQ. CDR3 sequence reads: CASSSGTNSGNTIYF. In DNA form, the CDR3 reads TGCGCCAGCAGCTCCGGGACAAACTCTGGAAACACCATATATTTT.

This chain uses TRBV5-1 with TRBJ2-6, with D perhaps matching TRBD1 (5 bases). Deletions cut 0 bases from V and 1 base from J, with 14 bases between. In germline, CDR1 is SGHRS, CDR2 YFSETQ. CDR3 size: 18 residues. The CDR3 spells CASSLAGQGQSGANVLTF. The CDR3 region has the DNA TGCGCCAGCAGCTTGGCAGGCCAGGGCCAATCTGGGGCCAACGTCCTGACTTTC.

This clonotype was detected only a few times. The J gene is TRBJ1-6, the V gene TRBV7-8; 8 positions agree with TRBD1. Trimming removed 0 bases from V and 7 bases from J; junction bases left unmatched: 5. Germline CDR1 and CDR2: SGHVS and FQNEAQ. The CDR3 has 16 residues. The CDR3 sequence: CASSLAAQGANSPLHF. In nucleotides, the CDR3 is TGTGCCAGCAGCTTAGCGGCTCAGGGGGCGAATTCACCCCTCCACTTT. Full variable domain (rest looked up from reference TRBV7-8 and TRBJ1-6): GAGVSQSPRYKVAKRGQDVALRCDPISGHVSLFWYQQALGQGPEFLTYFQNEAQLDKSGLPSDRFFAERPEGSVSTLKIQRTQQEDSAVYLCASSLAAQGANSPLHFGNGTRLTVT.